This T cell receptor beta chain stems from a study of cytomegalovirus exposure and HLA in healthy donors. A word on this clone: Antigen unknown.

60 Vbeta and 13 Jbeta primers were used in PCR. Only in-frame clones appear in the TCRdb table, and some are missing; sequencing was by immunoSEQ multiplex PCR. The data hold some 100,000 clones, with roughly 71% observed a single time. Study-wide results and limits: Specificity of three CMV-associated chains for CMV antigens was verified in vitro. The study listed under 200 cytomegalovirus-associated TCR beta chains. It was assumed in the presence/absence analyses that sequencing depth was roughly uniform across donors.

Material for sequencing was PBMCs. This sequence was found in a man aged 45-65 years in good health and CMV-seronegative.

CDR3 in DNA: TGCAGCGTTGTAGGGGACAGGGGGCGGAATGAGCAGTTCTTC. It codes for CSVVGDRGRNEQFF. The rearrangement links TRBV29-1 to TRBJ2-1, with 12 bases identical to TRBD1. Germline CDR1 reads SQVTM; CDR2 reads ANQGSEA. The CDR3 loop spans 14 amino acids. V shed 4 bases, J shed 7 bases, and the junction held 5 bases outside the gene matches.